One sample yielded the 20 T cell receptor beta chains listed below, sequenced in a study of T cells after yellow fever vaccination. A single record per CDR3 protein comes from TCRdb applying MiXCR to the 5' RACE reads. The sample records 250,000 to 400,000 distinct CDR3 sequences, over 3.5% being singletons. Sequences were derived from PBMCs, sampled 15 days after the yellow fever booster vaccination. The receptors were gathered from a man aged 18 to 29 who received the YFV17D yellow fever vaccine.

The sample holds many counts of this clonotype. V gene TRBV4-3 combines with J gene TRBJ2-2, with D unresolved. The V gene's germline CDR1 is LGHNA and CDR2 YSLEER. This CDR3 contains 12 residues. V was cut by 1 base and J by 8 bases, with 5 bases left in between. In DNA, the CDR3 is TGCGCCAGCAGCCAAGGGGGAGGGGAGCTGTTTTTT. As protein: CASSQGGGELFF.

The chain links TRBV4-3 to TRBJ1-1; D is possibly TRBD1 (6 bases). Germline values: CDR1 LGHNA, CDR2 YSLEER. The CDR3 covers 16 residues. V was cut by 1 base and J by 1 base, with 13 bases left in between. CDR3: CASSQALIQGNTEAFF. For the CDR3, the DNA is TGCGCCAGCAGCCAAGCCCTAATACAGGGGAACACTGAAGCTTTCTTT.

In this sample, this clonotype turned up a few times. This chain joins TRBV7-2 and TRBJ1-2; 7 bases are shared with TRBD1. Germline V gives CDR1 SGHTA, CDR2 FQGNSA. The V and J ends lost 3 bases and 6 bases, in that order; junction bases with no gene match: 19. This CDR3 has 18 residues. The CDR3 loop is CASSLPGTLGQERDGYTF. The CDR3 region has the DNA TGTGCCAGCAGCTTGCCCGGGACCCTCGGACAGGAAAGGGATGGCTACACCTTC.

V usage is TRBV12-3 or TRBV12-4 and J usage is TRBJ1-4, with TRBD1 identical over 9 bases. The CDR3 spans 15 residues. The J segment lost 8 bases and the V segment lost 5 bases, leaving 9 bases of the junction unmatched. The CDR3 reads CASSPAGTGREKLFF. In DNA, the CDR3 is TGTGCCAGCAGTCCCGCAGGGACAGGGAGGGAAAAACTGTTTTTT.

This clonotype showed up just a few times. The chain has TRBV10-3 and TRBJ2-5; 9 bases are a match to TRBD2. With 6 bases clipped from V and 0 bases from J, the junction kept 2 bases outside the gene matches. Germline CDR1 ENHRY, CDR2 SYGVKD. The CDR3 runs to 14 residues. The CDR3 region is CAIRSSGDQETQYF. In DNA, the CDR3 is TGTGCCATCAGGTCTAGCGGGGACCAAGAGACCCAGTACTTC.

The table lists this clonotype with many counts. DNA for the CDR3: TGCAGTGTTTCCCGGGGACTAGCGGGGGAAGCAGGGTGGGAGCAGTACGTC. This encodes CSVSRGLAGEAGWEQYV. The chain couples TRBV20-1 to TRBJ2-7; TRBD2 agrees at 14 bases. Germline-derived CDR1 and CDR2 are DFQATT and SNEGSKA (reference sequence). V gave up 7 bases and J gave up 7 bases; unmatched junction bases: 18. CDR3 length: 17 amino acids.

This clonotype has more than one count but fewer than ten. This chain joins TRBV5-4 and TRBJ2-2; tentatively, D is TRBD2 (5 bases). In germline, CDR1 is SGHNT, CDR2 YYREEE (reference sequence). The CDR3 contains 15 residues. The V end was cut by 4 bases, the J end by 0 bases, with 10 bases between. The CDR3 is CASSETRANTGELFF. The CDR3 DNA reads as TGTGCCAGCAGCGAGACGAGGGCGAACACCGGGGAGCTGTTTTTT.

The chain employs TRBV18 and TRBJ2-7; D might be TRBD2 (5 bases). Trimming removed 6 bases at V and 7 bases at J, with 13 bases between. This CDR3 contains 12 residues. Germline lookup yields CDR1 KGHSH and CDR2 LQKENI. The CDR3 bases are TGTGCCAGCTCGCTAGGAGGCCTTGAGCAGTACGTC. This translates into CASSLGGLEQYV.

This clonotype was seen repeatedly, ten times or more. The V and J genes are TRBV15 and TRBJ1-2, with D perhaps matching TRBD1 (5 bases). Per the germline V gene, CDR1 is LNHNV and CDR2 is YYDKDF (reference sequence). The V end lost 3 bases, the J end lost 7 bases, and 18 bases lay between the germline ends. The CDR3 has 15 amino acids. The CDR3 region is CATSSGGAPESGYTF. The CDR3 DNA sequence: TGTGCCACCAGCAGCGGCGGGGCCCCGGAGAGTGGCTACACCTTC. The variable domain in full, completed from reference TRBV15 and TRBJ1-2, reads DAMVIQNPRYQVTQFGKPVTLSCSQTLNHNVMYWYQQKSSQAPKLLFHYYDKDFNNEADTPDNFQSRRPNTSFCFLDIRSPGLGDTAMYLCATSSGGAPESGYTFGSGTRLTVV.

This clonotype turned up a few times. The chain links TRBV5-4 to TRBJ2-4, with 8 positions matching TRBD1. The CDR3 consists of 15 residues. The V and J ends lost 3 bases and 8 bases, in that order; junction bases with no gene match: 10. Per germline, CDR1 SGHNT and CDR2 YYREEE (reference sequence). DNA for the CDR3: TGTGCCAGCAGCTCGCAAACAGGGGGTCGGGACATTCAGTACTTC. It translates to CASSSQTGGRDIQYF.

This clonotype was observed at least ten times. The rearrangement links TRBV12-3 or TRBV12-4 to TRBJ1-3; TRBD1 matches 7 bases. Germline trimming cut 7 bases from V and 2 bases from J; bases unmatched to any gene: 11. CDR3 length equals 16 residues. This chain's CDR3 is CASTQPGTAPGNTIYF. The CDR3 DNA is TGTGCCAGCACCCAACCAGGGACAGCCCCTGGAAACACCATATATTTT.

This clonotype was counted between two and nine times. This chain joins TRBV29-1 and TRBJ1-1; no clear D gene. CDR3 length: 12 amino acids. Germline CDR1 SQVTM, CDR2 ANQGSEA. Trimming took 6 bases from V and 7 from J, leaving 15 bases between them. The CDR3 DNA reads TGCAGCGTGGGAGGTAGTCGCGATGAAGCTTTCTTT. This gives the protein CSVGGSRDEAFF.

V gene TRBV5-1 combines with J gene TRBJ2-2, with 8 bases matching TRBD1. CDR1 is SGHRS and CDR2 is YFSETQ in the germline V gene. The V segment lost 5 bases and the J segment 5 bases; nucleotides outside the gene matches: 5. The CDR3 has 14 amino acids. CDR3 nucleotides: TGCGCCAGCAGATTGACAGGGGAGACCGGGGAGCTGTTTTTT. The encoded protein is CASRLTGETGELFF.

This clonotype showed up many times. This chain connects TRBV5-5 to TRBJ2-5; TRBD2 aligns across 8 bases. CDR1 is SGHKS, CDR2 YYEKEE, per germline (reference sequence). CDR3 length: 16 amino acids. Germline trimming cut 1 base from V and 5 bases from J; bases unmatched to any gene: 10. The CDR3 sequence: CASSLNVRGGVETQYF. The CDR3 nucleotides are TGTGCCAGCAGCTTGAACGTACGGGGGGGCGTCGAGACCCAGTACTTC.

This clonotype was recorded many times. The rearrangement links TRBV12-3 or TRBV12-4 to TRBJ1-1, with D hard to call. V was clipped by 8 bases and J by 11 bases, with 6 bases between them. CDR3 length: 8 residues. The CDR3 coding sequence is TGTGCCAGCGGGCTCGCTTTCTTT. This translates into CASGLAFF.

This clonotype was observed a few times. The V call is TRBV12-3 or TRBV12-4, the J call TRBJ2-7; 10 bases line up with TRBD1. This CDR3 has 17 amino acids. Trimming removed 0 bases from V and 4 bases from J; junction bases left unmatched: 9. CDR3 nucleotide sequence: TGTGCCAGCAGTTTAGCGCCCCCGGGACAGGGGCCATACGAGCAGTACTTC. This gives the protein CASSLAPPGQGPYEQYF.

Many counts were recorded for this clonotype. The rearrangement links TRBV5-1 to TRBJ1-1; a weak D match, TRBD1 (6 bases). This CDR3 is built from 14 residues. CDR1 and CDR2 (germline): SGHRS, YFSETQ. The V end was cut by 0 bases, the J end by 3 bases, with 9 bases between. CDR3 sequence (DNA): TGCGCCAGCAGCTTGGACAGGGTGGACACTGAAGCTTTCTTT. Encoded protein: CASSLDRVDTEAFF.

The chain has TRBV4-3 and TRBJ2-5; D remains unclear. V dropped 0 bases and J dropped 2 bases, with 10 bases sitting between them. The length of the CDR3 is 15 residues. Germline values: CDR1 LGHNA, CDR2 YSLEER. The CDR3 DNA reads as TGCGCCAGCAGCCAAGATATAACAGCTCAAGAGACCCAGTACTTC. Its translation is CASSQDITAQETQYF.

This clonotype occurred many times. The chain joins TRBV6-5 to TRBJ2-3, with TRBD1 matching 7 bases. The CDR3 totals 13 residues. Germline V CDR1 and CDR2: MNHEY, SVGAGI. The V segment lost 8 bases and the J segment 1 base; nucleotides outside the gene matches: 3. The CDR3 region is CASRGQGTDTQYF. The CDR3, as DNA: TGTGCCAGCCGTGGACAGGGCACAGATACGCAGTATTTT.

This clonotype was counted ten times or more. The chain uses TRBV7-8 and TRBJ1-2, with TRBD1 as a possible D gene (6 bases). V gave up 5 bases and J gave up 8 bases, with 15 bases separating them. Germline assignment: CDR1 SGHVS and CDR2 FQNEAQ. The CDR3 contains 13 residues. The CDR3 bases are TGTGCCAGCAGCGAAACGTGGACAGACGGCTACACCTTC. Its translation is CASSETWTDGYTF.